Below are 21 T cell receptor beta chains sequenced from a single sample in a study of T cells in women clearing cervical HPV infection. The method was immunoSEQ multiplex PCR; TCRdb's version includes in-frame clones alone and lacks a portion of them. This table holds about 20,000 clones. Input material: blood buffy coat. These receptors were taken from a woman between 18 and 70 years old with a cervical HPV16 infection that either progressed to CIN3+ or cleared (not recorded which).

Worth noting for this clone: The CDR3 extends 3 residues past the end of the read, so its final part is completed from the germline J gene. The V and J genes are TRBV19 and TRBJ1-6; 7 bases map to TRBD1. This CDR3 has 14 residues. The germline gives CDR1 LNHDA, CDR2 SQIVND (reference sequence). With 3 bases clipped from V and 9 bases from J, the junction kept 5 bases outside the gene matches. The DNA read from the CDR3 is TGTGCCAGTAGTATGGGGACAGAAGTTTCACCC. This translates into CASSMGTEVSP. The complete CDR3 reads CASSMGTEVSPLHF.

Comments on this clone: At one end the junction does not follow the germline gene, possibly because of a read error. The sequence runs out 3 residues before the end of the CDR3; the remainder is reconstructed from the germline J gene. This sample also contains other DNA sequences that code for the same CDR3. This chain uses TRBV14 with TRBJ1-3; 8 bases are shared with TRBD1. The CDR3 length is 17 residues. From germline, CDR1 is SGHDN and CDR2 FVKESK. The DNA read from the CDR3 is TGTGCCAGCAGCCACCCCCCCACAGGGGGGTCTGGAAACACA. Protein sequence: CASSHPPTGGSGNT. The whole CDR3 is CASSHPPTGGSGNTIYF. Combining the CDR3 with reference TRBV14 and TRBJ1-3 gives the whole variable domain EAGVTQFPSHSVIEKGQTVTLRCDPISGHDNLYWYRRVMGKEIKFLLHFVKESKQDESGMPNNRFLAERTGGTYSTLKVQPAELEDSGVYFCASSHPPTGGSGNTIYFGEGSWLTVV.

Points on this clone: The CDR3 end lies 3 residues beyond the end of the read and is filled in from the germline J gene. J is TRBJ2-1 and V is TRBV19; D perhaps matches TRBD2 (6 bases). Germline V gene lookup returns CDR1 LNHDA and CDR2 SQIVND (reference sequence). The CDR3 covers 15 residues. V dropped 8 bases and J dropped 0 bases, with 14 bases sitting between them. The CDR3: CASGRRGPSYNEQFF. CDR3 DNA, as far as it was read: TGTGCCAGTGGTAGGAGGGGCCCCTCCTACAATGAG.

CDR3 amino acids: CASSVMPGQGREKLFF. The covered CDR3 bases are TGTGCCAGCAGTGTAATGCCGGGACAGGGTAGGGAAAAG. V gene TRBV6-1 combines with J gene TRBJ2-2; 9 bases map to TRBD1. The read gets to within 3 residues of the CDR3 end, and the germline J gene fills in the rest. Germline assignment: CDR1 MNHNS and CDR2 SASEGT. This CDR3 contains 16 residues.

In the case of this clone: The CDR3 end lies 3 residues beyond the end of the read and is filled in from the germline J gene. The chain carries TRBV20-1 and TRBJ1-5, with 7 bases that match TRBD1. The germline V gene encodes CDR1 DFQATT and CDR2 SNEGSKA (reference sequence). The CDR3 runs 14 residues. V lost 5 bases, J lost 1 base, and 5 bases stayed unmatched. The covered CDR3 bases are TGCAGTGCTCAGCCAGGGGGAAGCAATCAGCCC. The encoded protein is CSAQPGGSNQP. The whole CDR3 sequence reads CSAQPGGSNQPQHF.

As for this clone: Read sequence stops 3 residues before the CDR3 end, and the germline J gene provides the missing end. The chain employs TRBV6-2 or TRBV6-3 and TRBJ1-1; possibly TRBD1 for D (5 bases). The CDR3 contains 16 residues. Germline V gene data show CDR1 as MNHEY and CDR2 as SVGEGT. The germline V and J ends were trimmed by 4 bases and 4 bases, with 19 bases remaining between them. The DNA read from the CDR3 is TGTGCCAGCAGTTCCTCCTCTTTCGGAAGGGGCACTGAA. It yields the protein CASSSSSFGRGTE. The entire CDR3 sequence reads CASSSSSFGRGTEAFF.

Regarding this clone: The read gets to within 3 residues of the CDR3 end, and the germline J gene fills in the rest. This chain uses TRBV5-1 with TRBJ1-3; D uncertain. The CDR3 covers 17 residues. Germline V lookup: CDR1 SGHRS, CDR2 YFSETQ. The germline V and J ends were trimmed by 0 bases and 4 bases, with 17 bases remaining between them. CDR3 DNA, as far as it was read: TGCGCCAGCAGCTTGGCCAAAATCGGTCTGGTAGGAAACACC. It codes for CASSLAKIGLVGNT. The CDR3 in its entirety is CASSLAKIGLVGNTIYF.

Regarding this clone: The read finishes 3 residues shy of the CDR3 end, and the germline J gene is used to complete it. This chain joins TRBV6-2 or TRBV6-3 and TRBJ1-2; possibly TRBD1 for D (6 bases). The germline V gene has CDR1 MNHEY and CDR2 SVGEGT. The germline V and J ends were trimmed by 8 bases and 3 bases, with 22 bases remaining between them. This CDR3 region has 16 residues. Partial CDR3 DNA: TGTGCCAGCTCAAAAGAGGTATCGTACAGGGACTATGGC. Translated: CASSKEVSYRDYG. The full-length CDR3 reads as CASSKEVSYRDYGYTF.

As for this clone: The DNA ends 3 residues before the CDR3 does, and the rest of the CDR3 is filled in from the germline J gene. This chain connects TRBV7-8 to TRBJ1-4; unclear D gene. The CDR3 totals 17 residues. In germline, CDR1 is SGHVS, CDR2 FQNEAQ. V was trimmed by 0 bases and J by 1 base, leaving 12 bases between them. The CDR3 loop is CASSLAGLRETNEKLFF. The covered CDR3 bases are TGTGCCAGCAGCTTAGCTGGTCTGCGGGAAACTAATGAAAAA.

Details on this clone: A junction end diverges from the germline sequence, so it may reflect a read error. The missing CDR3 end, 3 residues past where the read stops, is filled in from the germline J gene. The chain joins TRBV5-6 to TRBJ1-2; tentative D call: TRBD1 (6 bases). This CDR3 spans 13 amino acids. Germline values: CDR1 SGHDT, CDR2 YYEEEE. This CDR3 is CASSLLRGYDYTF. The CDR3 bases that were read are TGTGCCAGCAGCTTGCTCAGGGGATATGAC.

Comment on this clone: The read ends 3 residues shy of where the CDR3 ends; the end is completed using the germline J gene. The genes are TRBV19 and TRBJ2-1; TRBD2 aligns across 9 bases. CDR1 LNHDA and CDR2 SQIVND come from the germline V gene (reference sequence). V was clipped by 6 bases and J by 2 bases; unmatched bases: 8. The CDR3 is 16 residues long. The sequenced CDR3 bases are TGTGCCAGTAGAACCACGACTAGCGGCGCCTACAATGAG. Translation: CASRTTTSGAYNE. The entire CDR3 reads CASRTTTSGAYNEQFF.

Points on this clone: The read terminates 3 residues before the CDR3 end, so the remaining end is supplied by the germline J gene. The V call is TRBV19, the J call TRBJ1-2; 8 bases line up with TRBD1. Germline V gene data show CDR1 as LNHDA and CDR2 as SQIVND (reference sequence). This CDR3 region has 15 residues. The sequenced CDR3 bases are TGTGCCAGTAGCATTCCGGGACAGGAGTACAATGAC. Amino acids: CASSIPGQEYND. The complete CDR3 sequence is CASSIPGQEYNDYTF.

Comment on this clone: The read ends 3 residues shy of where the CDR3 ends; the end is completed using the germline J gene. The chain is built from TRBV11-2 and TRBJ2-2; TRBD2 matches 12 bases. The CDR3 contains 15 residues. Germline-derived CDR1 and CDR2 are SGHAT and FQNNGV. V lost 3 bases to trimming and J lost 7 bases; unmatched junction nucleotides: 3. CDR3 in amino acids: CASSLTSGSHGELFF. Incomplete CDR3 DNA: TGTGCCAGCAGCTTGACTAGCGGGAGTCACGGGGAG.

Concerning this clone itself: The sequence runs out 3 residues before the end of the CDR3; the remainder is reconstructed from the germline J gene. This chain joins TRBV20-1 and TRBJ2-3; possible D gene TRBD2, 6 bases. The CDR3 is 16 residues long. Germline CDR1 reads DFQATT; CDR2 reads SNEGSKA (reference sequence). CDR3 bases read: TGCAGTGCTAGAGAAATGGCGGGAAGGTTTATAGAGACG. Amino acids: CSAREMAGRFIET. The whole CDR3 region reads CSAREMAGRFIETQYF.

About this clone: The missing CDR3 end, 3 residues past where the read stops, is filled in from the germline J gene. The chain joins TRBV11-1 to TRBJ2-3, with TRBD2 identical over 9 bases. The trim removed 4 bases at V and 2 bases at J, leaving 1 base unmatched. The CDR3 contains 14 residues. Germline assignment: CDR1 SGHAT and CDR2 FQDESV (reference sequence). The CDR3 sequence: CASSSSGDTDTQYF. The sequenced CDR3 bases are TGTGCCAGCAGCTCTAGCGGGGACACAGATACG.

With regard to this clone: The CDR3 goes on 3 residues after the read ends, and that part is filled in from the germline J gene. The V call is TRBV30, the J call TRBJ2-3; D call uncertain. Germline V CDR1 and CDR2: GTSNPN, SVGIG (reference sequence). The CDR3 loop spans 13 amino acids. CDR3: CAANLKAAQTQYF. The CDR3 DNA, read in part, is TGTGCCGCTAACCTCAAGGCGGCCCAGACG.

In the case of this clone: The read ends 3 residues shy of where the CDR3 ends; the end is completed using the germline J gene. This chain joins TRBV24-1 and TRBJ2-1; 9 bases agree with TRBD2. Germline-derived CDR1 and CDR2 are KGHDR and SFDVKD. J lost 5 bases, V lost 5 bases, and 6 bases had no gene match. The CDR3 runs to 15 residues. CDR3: CATSVAGAKNNEQFF. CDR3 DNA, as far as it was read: TGTGCCACCAGTGTAGCGGGAGCCAAAAACAATGAG.

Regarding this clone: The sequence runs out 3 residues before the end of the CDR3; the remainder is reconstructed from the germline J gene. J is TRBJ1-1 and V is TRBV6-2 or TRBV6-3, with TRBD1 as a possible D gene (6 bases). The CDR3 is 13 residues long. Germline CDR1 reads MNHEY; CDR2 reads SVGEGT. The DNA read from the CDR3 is TGTGCCAGCATCCAGCCCGGACAGAAAAAA. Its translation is CASIQPGQKK. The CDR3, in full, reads CASIQPGQKKAFF.

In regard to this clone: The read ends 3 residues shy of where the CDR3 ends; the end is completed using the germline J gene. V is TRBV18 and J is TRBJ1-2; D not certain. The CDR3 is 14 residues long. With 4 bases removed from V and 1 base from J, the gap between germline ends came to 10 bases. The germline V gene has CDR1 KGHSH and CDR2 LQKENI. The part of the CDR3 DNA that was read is TGTGCCAGCTCACGACCAGGTGGTAACTATGGC. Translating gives CASSRPGGNYG. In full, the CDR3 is CASSRPGGNYGYTF.

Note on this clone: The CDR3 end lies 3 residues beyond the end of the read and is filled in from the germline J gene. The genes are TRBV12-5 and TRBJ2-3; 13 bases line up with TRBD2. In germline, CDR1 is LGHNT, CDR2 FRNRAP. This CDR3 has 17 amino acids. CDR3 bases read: TGTGCTAGTGGTTTGGATACGGGACTAGCGGGAATGGAGACG. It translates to CASGLDTGLAGMET. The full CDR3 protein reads CASGLDTGLAGMETQYF.

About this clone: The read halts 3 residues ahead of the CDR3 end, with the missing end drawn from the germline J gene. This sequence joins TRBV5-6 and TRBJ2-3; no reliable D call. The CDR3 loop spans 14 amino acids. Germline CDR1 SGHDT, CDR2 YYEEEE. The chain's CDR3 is CASSLDKSNQPQYF. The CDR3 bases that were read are TGTGCCAGCAGCCTCGACAAGAGCAATCAGCCG.